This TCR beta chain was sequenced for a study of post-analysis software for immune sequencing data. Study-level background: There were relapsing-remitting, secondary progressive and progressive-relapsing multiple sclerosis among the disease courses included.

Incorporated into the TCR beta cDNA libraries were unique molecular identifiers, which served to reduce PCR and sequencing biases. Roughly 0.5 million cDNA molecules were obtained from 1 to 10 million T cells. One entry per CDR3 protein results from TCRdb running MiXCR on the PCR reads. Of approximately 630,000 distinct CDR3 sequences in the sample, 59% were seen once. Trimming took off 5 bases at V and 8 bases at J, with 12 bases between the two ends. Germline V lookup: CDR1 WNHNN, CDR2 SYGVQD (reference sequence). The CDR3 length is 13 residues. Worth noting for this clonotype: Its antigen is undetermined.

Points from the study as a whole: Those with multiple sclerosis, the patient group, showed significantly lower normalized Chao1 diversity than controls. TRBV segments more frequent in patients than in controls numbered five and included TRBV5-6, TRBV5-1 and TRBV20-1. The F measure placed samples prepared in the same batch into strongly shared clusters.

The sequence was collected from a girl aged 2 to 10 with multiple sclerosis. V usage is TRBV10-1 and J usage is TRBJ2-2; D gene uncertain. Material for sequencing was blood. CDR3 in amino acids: CASSRPGGGELFF. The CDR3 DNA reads TGCGCCAGCAGTAGGCCCGGCGGAGGGGAGCTGTTTTTT.